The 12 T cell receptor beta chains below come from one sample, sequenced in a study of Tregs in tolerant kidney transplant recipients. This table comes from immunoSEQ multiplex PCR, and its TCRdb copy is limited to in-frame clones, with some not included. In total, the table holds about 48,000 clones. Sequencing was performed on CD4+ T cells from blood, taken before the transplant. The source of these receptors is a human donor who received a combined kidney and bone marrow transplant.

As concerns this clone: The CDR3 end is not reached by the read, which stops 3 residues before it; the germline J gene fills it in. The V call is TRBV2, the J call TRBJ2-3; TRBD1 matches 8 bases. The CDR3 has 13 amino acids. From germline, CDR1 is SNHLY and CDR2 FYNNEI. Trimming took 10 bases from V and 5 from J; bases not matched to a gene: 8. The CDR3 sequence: CATSGQGGDTQYF. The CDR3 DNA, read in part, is TGTGCCACCTCCGGACAGGGTGGAGATACG.

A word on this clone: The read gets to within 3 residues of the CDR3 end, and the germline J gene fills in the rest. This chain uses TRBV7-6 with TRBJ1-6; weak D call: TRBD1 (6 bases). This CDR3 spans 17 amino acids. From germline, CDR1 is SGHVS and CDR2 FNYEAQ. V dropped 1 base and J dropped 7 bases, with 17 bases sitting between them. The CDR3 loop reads CASSLGTGMIGNSPLHF. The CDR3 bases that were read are TGTGCCAGCAGCTTAGGTACAGGGATGATCGGGAATTCACCC.

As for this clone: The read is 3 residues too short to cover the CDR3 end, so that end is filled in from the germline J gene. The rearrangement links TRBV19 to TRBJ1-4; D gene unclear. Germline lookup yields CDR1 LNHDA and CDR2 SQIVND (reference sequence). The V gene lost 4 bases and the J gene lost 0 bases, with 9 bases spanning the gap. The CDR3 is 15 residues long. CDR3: CASSRYTATNEKLFF. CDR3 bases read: TGTGCCAGTAGTAGATACACCGCAACTAATGAAAAA.

The CDR3 loop is CASSPPTGELFF. The DNA read from the CDR3 is TGTGCCAGCAGCCCCCCAACCGGGGAG. The chain couples TRBV7-3 to TRBJ2-2; D not certain. The CDR3 goes on 3 residues after the read ends, and that part is filled in from the germline J gene. The CDR3 contains 12 residues. Germline V lookup: CDR1 SGHTA, CDR2 FQGTGA. Trimming pared 5 bases from V and 5 bases from J, leaving 6 bases between.

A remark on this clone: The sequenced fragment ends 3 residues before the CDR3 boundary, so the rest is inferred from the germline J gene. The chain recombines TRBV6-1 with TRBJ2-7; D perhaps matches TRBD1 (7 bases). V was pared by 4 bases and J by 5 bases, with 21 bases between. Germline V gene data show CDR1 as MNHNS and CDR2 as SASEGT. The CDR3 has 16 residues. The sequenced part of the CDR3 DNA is TGTGCCAGCAGTGCTTTCCCAGGGGGGAGCGAGGACGAG. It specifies CASSAFPGGSEDE. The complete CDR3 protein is CASSAFPGGSEDEQYF.

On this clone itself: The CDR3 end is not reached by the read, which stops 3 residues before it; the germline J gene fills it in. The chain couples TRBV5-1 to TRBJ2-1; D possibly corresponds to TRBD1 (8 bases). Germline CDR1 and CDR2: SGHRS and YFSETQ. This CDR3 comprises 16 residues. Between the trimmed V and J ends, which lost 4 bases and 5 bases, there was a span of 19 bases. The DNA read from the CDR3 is TGCGCCAGCAGCGGATACAGGGGGGGAAGAGACAATGAG. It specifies CASSGYRGGRDNE. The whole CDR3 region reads CASSGYRGGRDNEQFF.

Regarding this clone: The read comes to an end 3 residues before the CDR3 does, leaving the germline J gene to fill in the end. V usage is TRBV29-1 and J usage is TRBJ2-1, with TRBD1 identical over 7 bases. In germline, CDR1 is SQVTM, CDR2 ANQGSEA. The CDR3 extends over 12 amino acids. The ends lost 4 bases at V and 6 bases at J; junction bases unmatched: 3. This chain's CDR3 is CSVARQGNEQFF. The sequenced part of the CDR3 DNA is TGCAGCGTTGCCAGACAGGGCAATGAG.

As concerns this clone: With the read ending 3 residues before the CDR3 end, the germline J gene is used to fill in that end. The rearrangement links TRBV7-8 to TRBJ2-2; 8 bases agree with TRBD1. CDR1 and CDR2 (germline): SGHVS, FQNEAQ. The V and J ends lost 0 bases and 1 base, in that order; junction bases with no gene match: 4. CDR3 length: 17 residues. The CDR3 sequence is CASSLARGRGNTGELFF. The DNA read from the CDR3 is TGTGCCAGCAGCTTAGCCAGGGGGCGAGGGAACACCGGGGAG.

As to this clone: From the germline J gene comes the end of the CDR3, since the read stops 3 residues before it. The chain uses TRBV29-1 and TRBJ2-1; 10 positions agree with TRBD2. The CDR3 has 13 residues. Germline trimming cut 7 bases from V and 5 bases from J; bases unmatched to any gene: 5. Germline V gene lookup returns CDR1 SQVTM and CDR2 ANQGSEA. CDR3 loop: CSAGTSANNEQFF. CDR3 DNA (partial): TGCAGCGCAGGGACTAGCGCCAACAATGAG.

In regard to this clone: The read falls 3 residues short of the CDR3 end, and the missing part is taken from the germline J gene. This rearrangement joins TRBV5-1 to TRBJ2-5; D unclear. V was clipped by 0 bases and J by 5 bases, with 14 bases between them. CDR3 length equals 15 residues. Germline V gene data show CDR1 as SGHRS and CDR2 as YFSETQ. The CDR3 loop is CASSLVPGYRETQYF. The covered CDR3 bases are TGCGCCAGCAGCTTGGTGCCGGGTTATAGGGAGACC.

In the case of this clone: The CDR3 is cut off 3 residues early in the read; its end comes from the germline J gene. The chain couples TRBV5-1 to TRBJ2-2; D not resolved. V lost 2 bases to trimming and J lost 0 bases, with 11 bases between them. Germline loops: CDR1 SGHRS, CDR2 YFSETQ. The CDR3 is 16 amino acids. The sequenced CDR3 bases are TGCGCCAGCAGCTTTGGCCAGATCGCGAACACCGGGGAG. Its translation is CASSFGQIANTGE. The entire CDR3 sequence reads CASSFGQIANTGELFF.

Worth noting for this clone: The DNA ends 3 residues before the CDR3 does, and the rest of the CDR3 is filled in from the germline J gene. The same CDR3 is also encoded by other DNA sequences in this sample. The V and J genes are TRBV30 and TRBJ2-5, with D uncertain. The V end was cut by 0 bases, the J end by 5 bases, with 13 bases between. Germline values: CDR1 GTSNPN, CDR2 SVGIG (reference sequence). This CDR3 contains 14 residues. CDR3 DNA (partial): TGTGCCTGGAGTGTGCAAAAGGGTTTGGAGACC. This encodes CAWSVQKGLET. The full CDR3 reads CAWSVQKGLETQYF.